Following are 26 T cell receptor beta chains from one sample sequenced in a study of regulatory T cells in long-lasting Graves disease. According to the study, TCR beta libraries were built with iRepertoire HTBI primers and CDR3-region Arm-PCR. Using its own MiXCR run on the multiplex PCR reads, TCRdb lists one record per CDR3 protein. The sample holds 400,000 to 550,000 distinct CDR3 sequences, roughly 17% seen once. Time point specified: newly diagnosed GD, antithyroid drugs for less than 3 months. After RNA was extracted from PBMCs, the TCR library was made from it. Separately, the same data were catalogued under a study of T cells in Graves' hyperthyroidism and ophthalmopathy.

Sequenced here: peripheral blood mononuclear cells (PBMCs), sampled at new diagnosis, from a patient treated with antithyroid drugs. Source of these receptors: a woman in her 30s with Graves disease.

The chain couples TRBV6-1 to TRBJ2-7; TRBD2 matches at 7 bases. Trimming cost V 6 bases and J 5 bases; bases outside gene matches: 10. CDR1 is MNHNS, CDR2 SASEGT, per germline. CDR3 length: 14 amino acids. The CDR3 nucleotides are TGTGCCAGCAGCCCCGGACTAGTTATTGACGAGCAGTACTTC. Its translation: CASSPGLVIDEQYF.

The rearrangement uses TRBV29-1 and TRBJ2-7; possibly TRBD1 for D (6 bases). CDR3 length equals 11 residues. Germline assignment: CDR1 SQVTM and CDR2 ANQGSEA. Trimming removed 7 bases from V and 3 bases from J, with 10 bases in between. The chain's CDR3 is CSGRGNYEQYF. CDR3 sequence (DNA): TGCAGCGGCAGGGGAAACTACGAGCAGTACTTC.

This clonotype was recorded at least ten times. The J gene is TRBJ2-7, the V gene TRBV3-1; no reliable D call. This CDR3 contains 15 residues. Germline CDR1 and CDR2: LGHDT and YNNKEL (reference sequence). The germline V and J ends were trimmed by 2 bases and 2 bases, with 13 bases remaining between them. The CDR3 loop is CASSQMAHSAYEQYF. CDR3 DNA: TGTGCCAGCAGCCAAATGGCACACTCAGCCTACGAGCAGTACTTC.

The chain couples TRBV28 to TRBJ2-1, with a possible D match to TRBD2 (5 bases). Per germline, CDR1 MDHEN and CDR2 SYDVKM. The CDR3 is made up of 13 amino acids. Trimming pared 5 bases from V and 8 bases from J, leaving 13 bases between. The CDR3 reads CASSRRLSHEQFF. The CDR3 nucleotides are TGTGCCAGCAGTCGCCGACTAAGCCATGAGCAGTTCTTC.

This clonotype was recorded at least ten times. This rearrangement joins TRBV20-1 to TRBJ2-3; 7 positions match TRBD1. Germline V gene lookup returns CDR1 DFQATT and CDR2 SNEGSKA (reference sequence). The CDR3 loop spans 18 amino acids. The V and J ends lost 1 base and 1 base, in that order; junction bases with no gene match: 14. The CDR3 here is CSARVFVGKGAGTDTQYF. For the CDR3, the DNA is TGCAGTGCTAGAGTTTTCGTAGGAAAGGGGGCTGGCACAGATACGCAGTATTTT.

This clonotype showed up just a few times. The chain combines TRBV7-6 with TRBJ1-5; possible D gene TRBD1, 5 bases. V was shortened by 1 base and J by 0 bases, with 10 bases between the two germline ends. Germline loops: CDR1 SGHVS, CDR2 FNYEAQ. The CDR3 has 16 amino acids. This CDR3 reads CASSLEGSYSNQPQHF. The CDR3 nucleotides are TGTGCCAGCAGCTTAGAGGGGAGTTATAGCAATCAGCCCCAGCATTTT.

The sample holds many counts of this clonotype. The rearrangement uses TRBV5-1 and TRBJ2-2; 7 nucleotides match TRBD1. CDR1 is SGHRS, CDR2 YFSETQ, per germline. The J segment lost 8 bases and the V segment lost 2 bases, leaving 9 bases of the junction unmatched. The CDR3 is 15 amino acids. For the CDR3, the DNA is TGCGCCAGCAGCTTCTCCGGGACAGAGAGGGGGGAGCTGTTTTTT. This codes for CASSFSGTERGELFF. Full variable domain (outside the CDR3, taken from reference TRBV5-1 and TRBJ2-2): KAGVTQTPRYLIKTRGQQVTLSCSPISGHRSVSWYQQTPGQGLQFLFEYFSETQRNKGNFPGRFSGRQFSNSRSEMNVSTLELGDSALYLCASSFSGTERGELFFGEGSRLTVL.

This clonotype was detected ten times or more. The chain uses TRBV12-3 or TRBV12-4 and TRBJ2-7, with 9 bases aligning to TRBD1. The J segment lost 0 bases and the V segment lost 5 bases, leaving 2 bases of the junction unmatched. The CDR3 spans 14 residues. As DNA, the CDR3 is TGTGCCAGCAGTGAACAGGGGGCCTCCTACGAGCAGTACTTC. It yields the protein CASSEQGASYEQYF.

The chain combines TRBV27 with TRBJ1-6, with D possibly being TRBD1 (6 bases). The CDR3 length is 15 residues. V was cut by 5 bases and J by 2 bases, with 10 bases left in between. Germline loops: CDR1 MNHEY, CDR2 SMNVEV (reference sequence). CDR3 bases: TGTGCCAGCAGTCAGGGGAGAGCCTATAATTCACCCCTCCACTTT. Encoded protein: CASSQGRAYNSPLHF.

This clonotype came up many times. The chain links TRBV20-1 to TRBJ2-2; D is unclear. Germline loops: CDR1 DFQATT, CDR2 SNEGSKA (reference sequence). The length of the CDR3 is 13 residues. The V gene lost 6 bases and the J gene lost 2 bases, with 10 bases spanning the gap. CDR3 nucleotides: TGCAGTGCCCCGCGTCTCAACACCGGGGAGCTGTTTTTT. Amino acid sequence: CSAPRLNTGELFF.

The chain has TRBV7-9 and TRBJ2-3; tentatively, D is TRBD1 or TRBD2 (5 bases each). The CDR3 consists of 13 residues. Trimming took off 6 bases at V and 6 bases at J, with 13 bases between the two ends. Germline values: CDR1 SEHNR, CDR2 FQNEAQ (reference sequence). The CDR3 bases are TGTGCCAGCAGGGTAGAGGGGCGGGATACGCAGTATTTT. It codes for CASRVEGRDTQYF.

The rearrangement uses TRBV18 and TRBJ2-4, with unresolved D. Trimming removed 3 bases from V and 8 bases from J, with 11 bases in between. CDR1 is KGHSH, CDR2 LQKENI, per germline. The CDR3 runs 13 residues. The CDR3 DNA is TGTGCCAGCTCACCTCCGACATCTGACATTCAGTACTTC. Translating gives CASSPPTSDIQYF.

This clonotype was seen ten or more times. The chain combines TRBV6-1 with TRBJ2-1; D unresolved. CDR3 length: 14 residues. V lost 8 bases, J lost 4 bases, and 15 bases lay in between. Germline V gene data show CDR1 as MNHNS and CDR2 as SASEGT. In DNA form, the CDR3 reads TGTGCCAGCTCCAAATACCGGCAATACAATGAGCAGTTCTTC. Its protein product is CASSKYRQYNEQFF.

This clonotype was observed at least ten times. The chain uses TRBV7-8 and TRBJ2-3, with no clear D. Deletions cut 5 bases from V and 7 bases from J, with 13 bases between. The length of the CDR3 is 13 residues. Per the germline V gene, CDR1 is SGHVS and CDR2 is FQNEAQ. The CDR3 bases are TGTGCCAGCAGCCCACCGACCCCTTATACGCAGTATTTT. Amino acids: CASSPPTPYTQYF.

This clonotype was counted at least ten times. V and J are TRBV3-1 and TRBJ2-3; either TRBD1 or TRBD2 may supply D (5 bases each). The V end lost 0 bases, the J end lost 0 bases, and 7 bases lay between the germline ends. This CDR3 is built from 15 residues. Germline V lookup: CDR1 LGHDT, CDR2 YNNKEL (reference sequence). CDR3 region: CASSQEGRSTDTQYF. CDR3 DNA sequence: TGTGCCAGCAGCCAAGAGGGACGGAGCACAGATACGCAGTATTTT.

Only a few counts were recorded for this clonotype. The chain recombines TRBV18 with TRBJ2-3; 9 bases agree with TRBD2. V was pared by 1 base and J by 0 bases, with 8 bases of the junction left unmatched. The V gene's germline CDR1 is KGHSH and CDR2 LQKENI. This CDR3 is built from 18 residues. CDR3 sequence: CASSPRLGLAGSTDTQYF. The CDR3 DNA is TGTGCCAGCTCACCACGCCTCGGGCTAGCGGGAAGCACAGATACGCAGTATTTT.

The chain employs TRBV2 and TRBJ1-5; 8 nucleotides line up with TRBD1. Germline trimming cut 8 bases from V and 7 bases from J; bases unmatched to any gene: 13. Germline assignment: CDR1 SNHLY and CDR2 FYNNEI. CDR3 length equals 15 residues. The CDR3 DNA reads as TGTGCCAGCCGAACGGGTACAGGGGGAGAACAGCCCCAGCATTTT. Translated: CASRTGTGGEQPQHF.

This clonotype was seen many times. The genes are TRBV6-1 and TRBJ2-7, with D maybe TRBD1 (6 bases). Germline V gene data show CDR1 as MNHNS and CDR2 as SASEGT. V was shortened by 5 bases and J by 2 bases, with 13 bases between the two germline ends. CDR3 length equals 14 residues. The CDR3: CASSPNRVTYEQYF. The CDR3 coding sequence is TGTGCCAGCAGTCCGAACAGGGTTACCTACGAGCAGTACTTC.

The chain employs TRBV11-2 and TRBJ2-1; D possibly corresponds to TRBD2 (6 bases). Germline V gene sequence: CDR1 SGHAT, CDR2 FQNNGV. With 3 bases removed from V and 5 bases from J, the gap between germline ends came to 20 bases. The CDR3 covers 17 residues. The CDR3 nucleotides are TGTGCCAGCAGCTTCCGCTTCGGCGGGACGGGGGACAATGAGCAGTTCTTC. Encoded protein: CASSFRFGGTGDNEQFF. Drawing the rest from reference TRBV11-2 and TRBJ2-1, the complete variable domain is EAGVAQSPRYKIIEKRQSVAFWCNPISGHATLYWYQQILGQGPKLLIQFQNNGVVDDSQLPKDRFSAERLKGVDSTLKIQPAKLEDSAVYLCASSFRFGGTGDNEQFFGPGTRLTVL.

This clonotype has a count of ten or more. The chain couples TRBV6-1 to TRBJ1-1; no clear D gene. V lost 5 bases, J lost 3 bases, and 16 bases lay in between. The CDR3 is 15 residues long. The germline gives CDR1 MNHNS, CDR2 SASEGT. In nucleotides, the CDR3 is TGTGCCAGCAGTAAGAAACCTAGCCCGGACACTGAAGCTTTCTTT. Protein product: CASSKKPSPDTEAFF.

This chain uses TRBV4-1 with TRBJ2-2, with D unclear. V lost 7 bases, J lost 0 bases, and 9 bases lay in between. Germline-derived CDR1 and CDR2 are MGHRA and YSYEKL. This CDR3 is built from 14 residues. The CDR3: CASTYRPNTGELFF. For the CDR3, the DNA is TGCGCCAGCACATATAGACCGAACACCGGGGAGCTGTTTTTT.

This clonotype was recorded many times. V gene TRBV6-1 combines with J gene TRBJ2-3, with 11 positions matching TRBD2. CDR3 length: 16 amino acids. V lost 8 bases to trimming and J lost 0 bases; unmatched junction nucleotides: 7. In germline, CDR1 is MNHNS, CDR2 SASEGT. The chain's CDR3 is CASAKGLAVSTDTQYF. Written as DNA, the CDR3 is TGTGCCAGCGCCAAGGGACTAGCGGTCAGCACAGATACGCAGTATTTT.

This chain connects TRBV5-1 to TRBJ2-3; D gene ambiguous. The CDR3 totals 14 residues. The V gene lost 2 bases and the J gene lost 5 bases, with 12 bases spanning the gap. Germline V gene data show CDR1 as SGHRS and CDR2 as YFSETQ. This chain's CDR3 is CASSFGPTVDTQYF. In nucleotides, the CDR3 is TGCGCCAGCAGCTTCGGGCCTACCGTAGATACGCAGTATTTT. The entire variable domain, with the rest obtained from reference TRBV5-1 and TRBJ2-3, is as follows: KAGVTQTPRYLIKTRGQQVTLSCSPISGHRSVSWYQQTPGQGLQFLFEYFSETQRNKGNFPGRFSGRQFSNSRSEMNVSTLELGDSALYLCASSFGPTVDTQYFGPGTRLTVL.

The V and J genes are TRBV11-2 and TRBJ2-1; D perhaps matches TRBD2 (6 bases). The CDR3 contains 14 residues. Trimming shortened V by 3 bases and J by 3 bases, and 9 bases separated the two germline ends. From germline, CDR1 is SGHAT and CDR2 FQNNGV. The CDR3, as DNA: TGTGCCAGCAGCTTTAGGGGAGGCTACAATGAGCAGTTCTTC. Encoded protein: CASSFRGGYNEQFF.

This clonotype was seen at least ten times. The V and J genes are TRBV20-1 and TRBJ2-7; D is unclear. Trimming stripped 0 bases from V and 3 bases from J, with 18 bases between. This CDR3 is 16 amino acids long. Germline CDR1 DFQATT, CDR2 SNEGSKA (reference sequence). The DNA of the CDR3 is TGCAGTGCTAGAGATATCGGCGGCCGTTTCTTCTACGAGCAGTACTTC. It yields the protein CSARDIGGRFFYEQYF.

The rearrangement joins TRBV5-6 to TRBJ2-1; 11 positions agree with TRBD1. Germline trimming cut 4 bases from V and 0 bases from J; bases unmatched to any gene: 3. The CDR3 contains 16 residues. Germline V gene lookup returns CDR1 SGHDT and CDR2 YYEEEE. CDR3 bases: TGTGCCAGCAGCCACGGACAGGGGGCCTCCTACAATGAGCAGTTCTTC. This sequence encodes CASSHGQGASYNEQFF. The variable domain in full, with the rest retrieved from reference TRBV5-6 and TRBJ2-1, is DAGVTQSPTHLIKTRGQQVTLRCSPKSGHDTVSWYQQALGQGPQFIFQYYEEEERQRGNFPDRFSGHQFPNYSSELNVNALLLGDSALYLCASSHGQGASYNEQFFGPGTRLTVL.